These 13 T cell receptor beta chains were sequenced from one sample in a study of blood T cell repertoires in COVID-19. Only in-frame clones appear in the TCRdb table, and some are missing; sequencing was by immunoSEQ multiplex PCR. The table has around 100,000 clones, 91% seen once. The specimen sequenced was peripheral blood. These receptor sequences come from a man aged 50-59 years with active COVID-19.

The table lists this clone with many counts. This chain links TRBV27 with TRBJ2-7; 9 nucleotides match TRBD1. The CDR3 is made up of 16 amino acids. Looked up from germline, CDR1 is MNHEY and CDR2 is SMNVEV (reference sequence). Trimming removed 6 bases from V and 3 bases from J; junction bases left unmatched: 12. CDR3 in amino acids: CASRTITGQGNYEQYF. In DNA form, the CDR3 reads TGTGCCAGCAGGACAATCACGGGACAGGGTAACTACGAGCAGTACTTC.

This clone appeared once. The chain uses TRBV7-9 and TRBJ1-5; D gene ambiguous. With 4 bases removed from V and 2 bases from J, the gap between germline ends came to 9 bases. The CDR3 runs to 14 residues. Germline V gene data show CDR1 as SEHNR and CDR2 as FQNEAQ (reference sequence). The DNA for the CDR3 is TGTGCCAGCAGCTCGCAGAACCGCAATCAGCCCCAGCATTTT. Amino acids: CASSSQNRNQPQHF.

V gene TRBV2 combines with J gene TRBJ1-2, with unresolved D. V lost 2 bases and J lost 4, with 11 bases in between. CDR1 SNHLY and CDR2 FYNNEI come from the germline V gene. The CDR3 is 14 residues long. Here the CDR3 DNA reads TGTGCCAGCAGTGAATTCCGGGAAGCCTATGGCTACACCTTC. Translating gives CASSEFREAYGYTF.

This chain joins TRBV5-4 and TRBJ2-1; D gene ambiguous. V was cut by 4 bases and J by 6 bases, with 8 bases left in between. The V gene's germline CDR1 is SGHNT and CDR2 YYREEE (reference sequence). This CDR3 region has 12 residues. The CDR3 is CASSINSNEQFF. The CDR3 DNA is TGTGCCAGCAGCATCAACAGCAATGAGCAGTTCTTC.

The chain combines TRBV29-1 with TRBJ2-3, with 7 nucleotides matching TRBD1. The CDR3 covers 13 residues. The germline gives CDR1 SQVTM, CDR2 ANQGSEA. In DNA, the CDR3 is TGCACGGTGGGCAGAGGGGGCTTGGATACGCAGTATTTT. Its translation is CTVGRGGLDTQYF.

CDR3 DNA: TGTGCCAGCAGCTTAGCAGGGGGGACTAGCGGGAGCCCAGAGACCCAGTACTTC. Protein: CASSLAGGTSGSPETQYF. The chain recombines TRBV7-2 with TRBJ2-5, with 14 positions matching TRBD2. Germline loops: CDR1 SGHTA, CDR2 FQGNSA. The length of the CDR3 is 18 residues. Unmatched junction bases numbered 7, after V lost 0 bases and J lost 4 bases.

A few counts support this clone. CDR3 DNA: TGTGCCAGTAGTTTCAATAATCAGCCCCAGCATTTT. This translates into CASSFNNQPQHF. The chain recombines TRBV19 with TRBJ1-5; D unresolved. The CDR3 length is 12 residues. In germline, CDR1 is LNHDA, CDR2 SQIVND (reference sequence). V shed 5 bases and J shed 4 bases, with 6 bases lying between them.

The chain has TRBV4-2 and TRBJ2-1; 8 bases are a match to TRBD2. The length of the CDR3 is 17 residues. Germline lookup yields CDR1 LGHNA and CDR2 YNFKEQ. J was trimmed by 0 bases and V by 0 bases; bases with no gene match: 4. In nucleotides, the CDR3 is TGTGCCAGCAGCCAAGAGGCTAGCGGGTACTCCTACAATGAGCAGTTCTTC. Amino acid sequence: CASSQEASGYSYNEQFF.

The chain has TRBV5-1 and TRBJ2-4, with 7 bases identical to TRBD1. CDR1 and CDR2 (germline): SGHRS, YFSETQ. There are 14 residues in the CDR3. V was pared by 4 bases and J by 6 bases, with 7 bases of the junction left unmatched. The CDR3 DNA reads as TGCGCCAGCAGCGAGACAGGGAACTCAAACATTCAGTACTTC. It yields the protein CASSETGNSNIQYF.

The chain couples TRBV27 to TRBJ2-2; the D is unclear. The V and J ends lost 4 bases and 4 bases respectively, with 16 bases between them. The CDR3 is made up of 16 amino acids. Germline V CDR1 and CDR2: MNHEY, SMNVEV (reference sequence). The CDR3 DNA is TGTGCCAGCAGTTCACAACCTTTGATTGCCACCGGGGAGCTGTTTTTT. The encoded protein is CASSSQPLIATGELFF.

The chain couples TRBV3-1 (or the pseudogene TRBV3-2) to TRBJ1-2; 8 bases fit TRBD1. CDR3 length: 17 amino acids. In germline, CDR1 is LGHDT, CDR2 YNNKEL (reference sequence). The V gene end was trimmed by 2 bases and the J gene end by 3 bases; junction bases not matched to a gene: 11. CDR3 sequence: CASSQIKDGQGYYGYTF. CDR3 in DNA: TGTGCCAGCAGCCAAATTAAAGACGGACAGGGATACTATGGCTACACCTTC.

The sample holds one count of this clone. The genes are TRBV4-1 and TRBJ1-6, with TRBD1 as a possible D gene (6 bases). The V gene's germline CDR1 is MGHRA and CDR2 YSYEKL. The V gene lost 1 base and the J gene lost 7 bases, with 23 bases spanning the gap. The CDR3 runs to 19 residues. The CDR3 spells CASSQALPLTGSPNSPLHF. CDR3 bases: TGCGCCAGCAGCCAAGCCCTCCCCCTGACAGGTTCCCCGAATTCACCCCTCCACTTT.

V usage is TRBV7-2 and J usage is TRBJ2-7; 7 nucleotides align to TRBD2. This CDR3 spans 13 amino acids. Losses at the gene ends were 0 bases for V and 8 bases for J; bases not matched to a gene: 4. Germline V gives CDR1 SGHTA, CDR2 FQGNSA. Here the CDR3 DNA reads TGTGCCAGCAGCTTAGCGGGAGGGCTCCAGCAGTACGTC. Protein product: CASSLAGGLQQYV.